This entry lists 18 T cell receptor beta chains sequenced from one sample in a study of post-analysis software for immune sequencing data. Study-wide results and limits: There were roughly 5 TRBV segments more frequent in patients than controls, and TRBV5-6, TRBV5-1 and TRBV20-1 were among them.

The antigens of these receptors remain unknown. Built from TCR beta cDNA, the libraries had unique molecular identifiers in them. TCRdb reprocessed the PCR reads via MiXCR and lists one record per CDR3 protein. The table shows some 690,000 distinct CDR3 sequences, with 25% to 30% occurring only once. Sequencing input: blood. The receptors originated from a girl aged 5-17 years with multiple sclerosis.

This clonotype was detected ten times or more. The chain carries TRBV29-1 and TRBJ2-3, with D tentatively TRBD1 (8 bases). This CDR3 region has 14 residues. Trimming shortened V by 2 bases and J by 5 bases, and 14 bases separated the two germline ends. The V gene's germline CDR1 is SQVTM and CDR2 ANQGSEA. The CDR3 sequence is CSVEKTGGGDTQYF. As DNA, the CDR3 is TGCAGCGTTGAAAAAACAGGGGGGGGAGATACGCAGTATTTT.

The chain carries TRBV7-9 and TRBJ2-7, with D possibly being TRBD1 (5 bases). The CDR3 sequence is 15 residues long. V lost 5 bases, J lost 2 bases, and 16 bases lay in between. Per germline, CDR1 SEHNR and CDR2 FQNEAQ (reference sequence). The CDR3 sequence: CASSPRQTLTYEQYF. As DNA, the CDR3 is TGTGCCAGCAGCCCACGACAGACTCTCACCTACGAGCAGTACTTC.

This clonotype was counted between two and nine times. The chain recombines TRBV4-3 with TRBJ2-1; D possibly matches TRBD1 or TRBD2 (5 bases each). The CDR3 is 14 residues long. CDR1 is LGHNA and CDR2 is YSLEER in the germline V gene. Deletions cut 0 bases from V and 9 bases from J, with 12 bases between. This chain's CDR3 is CASSQESGDPEQFF. The CDR3 nucleotides read TGCGCCAGCAGCCAAGAATCCGGGGACCCTGAGCAGTTCTTC.

This clonotype was seen just once. The chain combines TRBV12-3 or TRBV12-4 with TRBJ1-6, with D possibly TRBD1 on 6 matching bases. V was trimmed by 10 bases and J by 9 bases, leaving 16 bases between them. This CDR3 has 13 amino acids. This CDR3 is CATRRGGLSPLHF. As DNA, the CDR3 is TGTGCCACCAGGCGGGGGGGGCTTTCACCCCTCCACTTT.

The chain uses TRBV29-1 and TRBJ2-7; TRBD2 matches at 12 bases. The CDR3 runs to 15 residues. V shed 6 bases and J 2 bases; nucleotides not matched to a gene: 8. CDR1 is SQVTM and CDR2 is ANQGSEA in the germline V gene. The DNA of the CDR3 is TGCAGCGTGCGGAGAGGACTAGCGGGGACCTACGAGCAGTACTTC. Translation gives CSVRRGLAGTYEQYF.

This clonotype was seen a handful of times. The junction differs from germline at one of its ends, possibly a read error. V and J are TRBV10-3 and TRBJ2-3, with D possibly matching TRBD1 (5 bases). The V gene's germline CDR1 is ENHRY and CDR2 SYGVKD. The CDR3 consists of 15 residues. The CDR3 region has the DNA TGTGCCATCAGTATGACCAAGGGGTTCACAGATGCGCAGTATTTT. It codes for CAISMTKGFTDAQYF.

A word on this clonotype: An end of the junction does not agree with germline; a read error may underlie this. The V and J genes are TRBV4-3 and TRBJ1-1; 10 nucleotides line up with TRBD1. The CDR3 totals 13 residues. Germline V gene lookup returns CDR1 LGHNA and CDR2 YSLEER. Here the CDR3 reads CASGQSGQGDAFF. The CDR3 coding sequence is TGCGCCAGCGGCCAATCCGGACAGGGGGACGCTTTCTTT.

This clonotype was observed a few times. The chain recombines TRBV29-1 with TRBJ2-3, with 9 nucleotides matching TRBD2. Germline CDR1 SQVTM, CDR2 ANQGSEA. The CDR3 consists of 14 residues. J gave up 4 bases and V 4 bases, and 6 bases lay outside the gene matches. CDR3 sequence reads: CSVGGGRDSDTQYF. The CDR3 nucleotides read TGCAGCGTTGGAGGCGGGAGGGACTCAGATACGCAGTATTTT.

This clonotype was seen just once. The junction departs from the called germline gene at one end, perhaps through a read error. The chain joins TRBV5-5 to TRBJ1-6; the D gene is possibly TRBD1 (5 bases). Looked up from germline, CDR1 is SGHKS and CDR2 is YYEKEE (reference sequence). The CDR3 loop spans 16 amino acids. The CDR3 sequence is CANSLTGQGYASPLHF. The CDR3 DNA follows: TGTGCCAACAGCTTGACGGGCCAGGGTTACGCTTCACCCCTCCACTTT.

A word on this clonotype: At one boundary the junction diverges from the germline segment, which might be a read error. The chain uses TRBV28 and TRBJ2-7; 11 bases are a match to TRBD2. Germline CDR1 reads MDHEN; CDR2 reads SYDVKM. This CDR3 is built from 17 residues. CDR3 in DNA: TGTGCCAGCAGTTTAGGGGGGACTAGCGGTCAAATCTACGGGCAGTACTTC. Residues: CASSLGGTSGQIYGQYF.

V usage is TRBV4-1 and J usage is TRBJ2-5; 10 bases line up with TRBD2. Germline lookup yields CDR1 MGHRA and CDR2 YSYEKL. V shed 0 bases and J 4 bases; nucleotides not matched to a gene: 11. The CDR3 loop spans 18 amino acids. The CDR3 bases are TGCGCCAGCAGCCAAGATGGAATTAGCGGGGGGTGGGGAGAGACCCAGTACTTC. It is translated as CASSQDGISGGWGETQYF.

The chain uses TRBV20-1 and TRBJ2-3; TRBD2 agrees at 10 bases. The CDR3 is 18 residues long. The germline gives CDR1 DFQATT, CDR2 SNEGSKA (reference sequence). V lost 0 bases to trimming and J lost 0 bases; unmatched junction nucleotides: 9. CDR3 residues: CSARELTDSGRSTDTQYF. The CDR3 coding sequence is TGCAGTGCTAGAGAGCTGACTGATAGCGGGAGGAGCACAGATACGCAGTATTTT.

This CDR3 is CASSSPGPAINQPQHF. CDR3 coding DNA: TGTGCCAGCAGCTCTCCGGGCCCCGCTATCAATCAGCCCCAGCATTTT. The rearrangement uses TRBV7-2 and TRBJ1-5; D uncertain. The CDR3 has 16 amino acids. The V and J ends lost 4 bases and 3 bases respectively, with 16 bases between them. Germline V gene sequence: CDR1 SGHTA, CDR2 FQGNSA.

This clonotype has a handful of counts. This chain uses TRBV5-1 with TRBJ2-1; TRBD2 aligns across 7 bases. The CDR3 is made up of 16 amino acids. Germline V gene data show CDR1 as SGHRS and CDR2 as YFSETQ. Trimming cost V 3 bases and J 6 bases; bases outside gene matches: 12. Written as DNA, the CDR3 is TGCGCCAGCAGCTGGGCGAAAGGGACTACACGCAATGAGCAGTTCTTC. Translating gives CASSWAKGTTRNEQFF.

This clonotype has a handful of counts. This chain connects TRBV5-1 to TRBJ2-1; D uncertain. Between the trimmed V and J ends, which lost 0 bases and 7 bases, there was a span of 14 bases. The CDR3 length is 15 residues. Germline V CDR1 and CDR2: SGHRS, YFSETQ. The chain's CDR3 is CASSLGPYGANEQFF. CDR3 nucleotides: TGCGCCAGCAGCTTGGGGCCCTACGGCGCGAATGAGCAGTTCTTC.

There are a few counts of this clonotype. This chain uses TRBV3-1 with TRBJ2-1; weak D call: TRBD2 (6 bases). CDR3 size: 17 residues. The germline CDR1 and CDR2 sequences are LGHDT and YNNKEL (reference sequence). V dropped 3 bases and J dropped 2 bases, with 17 bases sitting between them. CDR3 region: CASSHIFSAGTYNEQFF. CDR3 sequence (DNA): TGTGCCAGCAGCCATATTTTTTCGGCGGGGACCTACAATGAGCAGTTCTTC.

The chain carries TRBV28 and TRBJ2-5, with 9 positions matching TRBD1. With 4 bases clipped from V and 5 bases from J, the junction kept 11 bases outside the gene matches. Germline CDR1 is MDHEN and CDR2 is SYDVKM. This CDR3 region has 16 residues. CDR3 residues: CASSSPTTGGGETQYF. The CDR3 DNA reads TGTGCCAGCAGTTCACCAACGACAGGGGGTGGGGAGACCCAGTACTTC. The full variable domain, with the rest looked up from reference TRBV28 and TRBJ2-5, is DVKVTQSSRYLVKRTGEKVFLECVQDMDHENMFWYRQDPGLGLRLIYFSYDVKMKEKGDIPEGYSVSREKKERFSLILESASTNQTSMYLCASSSPTTGGGETQYFGPGTRLLVL.

This clonotype showed up just a few times. V and J are TRBV2 and TRBJ1-6; 9 nucleotides line up with TRBD1. The CDR3 contains 15 residues. CDR1 is SNHLY and CDR2 is FYNNEI in the germline V gene. The J segment lost 5 bases and the V segment lost 5 bases, leaving 4 bases of the junction unmatched. As DNA, the CDR3 is TGTGCCAGCAGTCGAAGGACAGGGGATAATTCACCCCTCCACTTT. Protein sequence: CASSRRTGDNSPLHF.